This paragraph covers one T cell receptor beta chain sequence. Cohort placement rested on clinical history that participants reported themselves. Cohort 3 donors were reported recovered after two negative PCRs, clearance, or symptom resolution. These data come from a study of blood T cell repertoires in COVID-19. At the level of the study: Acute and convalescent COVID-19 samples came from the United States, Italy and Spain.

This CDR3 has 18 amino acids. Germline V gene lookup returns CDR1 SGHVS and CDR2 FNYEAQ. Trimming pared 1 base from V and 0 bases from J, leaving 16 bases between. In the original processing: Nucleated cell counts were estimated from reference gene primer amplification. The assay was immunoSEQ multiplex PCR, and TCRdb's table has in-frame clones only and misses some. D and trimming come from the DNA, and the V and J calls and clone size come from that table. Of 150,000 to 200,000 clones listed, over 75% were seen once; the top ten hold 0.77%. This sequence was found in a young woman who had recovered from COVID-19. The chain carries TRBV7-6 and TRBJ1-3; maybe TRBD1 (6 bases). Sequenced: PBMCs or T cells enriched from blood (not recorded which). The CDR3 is CASSLGRLPGASGNTIYF. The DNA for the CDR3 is TGTGCCAGCAGCTTAGGACGCCTACCAGGGGCCTCTGGAAACACCATATATTTT. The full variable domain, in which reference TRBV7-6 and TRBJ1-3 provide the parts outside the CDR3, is GAGVSQSPRYKVTKRGQDVALRCDPISGHVSLYWYRQALGQGPEFLTYFNYEAQQDKSGLPNDRFSAERPEGSISTLTIQRTEQRDSAMYRCASSLGRLPGASGNTIYFGEGSWLTVV.